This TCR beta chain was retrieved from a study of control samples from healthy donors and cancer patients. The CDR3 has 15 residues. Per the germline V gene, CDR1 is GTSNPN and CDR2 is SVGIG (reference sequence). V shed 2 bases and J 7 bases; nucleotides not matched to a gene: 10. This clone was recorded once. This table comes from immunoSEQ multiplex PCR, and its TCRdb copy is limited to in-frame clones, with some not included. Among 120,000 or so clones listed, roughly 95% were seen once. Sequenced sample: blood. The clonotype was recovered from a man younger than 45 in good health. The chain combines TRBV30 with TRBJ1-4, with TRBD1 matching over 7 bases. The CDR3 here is CAWSNGDSISEKLFF. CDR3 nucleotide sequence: TGTGCCTGGAGTAACGGGGACAGCATTTCTGAAAAACTGTTTTTT.